The 17 T cell receptor beta chains given below trace back to one sample, sequenced in a study of blood T cell repertoires in COVID-19. Profiling relied on immunoSEQ multiplex PCR, and the TCRdb table lists in-frame clones only, not all of them. The table has over 40,000 clones, around 93% seen once. The sample consisted of peripheral blood. The receptors stem from a human donor in a cohort sampled during active COVID-19.

CDR3 in amino acids: CASSQGIRGGYTF. The DNA for the CDR3 is TGCGCCAGCAGCCAAGGGATAAGGGGGGGCTACACCTTC. The chain carries TRBV4-1 and TRBJ1-2, with D perhaps matching TRBD1 (6 bases). The V gene's germline CDR1 is MGHRA and CDR2 YSYEKL. The CDR3 sequence is 13 residues long. V was trimmed by 1 base and J by 8 bases, leaving 11 bases between them.

CDR3: CASSPQGVKNEQYF. In nucleotides, the CDR3 is TGTGCCAGTAGTCCACAGGGGGTAAAGAACGAGCAGTACTTC. The gene calls are TRBV19 and TRBJ2-7; 8 bases match TRBD1. The CDR3 runs 14 residues. CDR1 and CDR2 from the germline V gene are LNHDA and SQIVND (reference sequence). J gave up 5 bases and V 5 bases, and 8 bases lay outside the gene matches.

The V and J genes are TRBV6-5 and TRBJ1-2; a possible D gene is TRBD1 (5 bases). Trimming took 10 bases from V and 1 from J, leaving 13 bases between them. The germline V gene encodes CDR1 MNHEY and CDR2 SVGAGI. The CDR3 contains 13 residues. As DNA, the CDR3 is TGTGCCATCAGCCAGGGTTATAACTATGGCTACACCTTC. Its translation: CAISQGYNYGYTF.

The chain employs TRBV18 and TRBJ1-1, with 8 bases fitting TRBD1. This CDR3 spans 14 amino acids. Looked up from germline, CDR1 is KGHSH and CDR2 is LQKENI. Trimming at V came to 6 bases and at J to 1 base, leaving 4 bases not matched to a gene. The CDR3 sequence: CASSEGQGNTEAFF. The CDR3 DNA follows: TGTGCCAGCTCCGAAGGACAGGGGAACACTGAAGCTTTCTTT.

The V and J genes are TRBV19 and TRBJ1-6; D gene ambiguous. Trimming pared 5 bases from V and 7 bases from J, leaving 18 bases between. The CDR3 is 16 residues long. CDR1 LNHDA and CDR2 SQIVND come from the germline V gene (reference sequence). The CDR3 region has the DNA TGTGCCAGTAGTGCCCGACCGAGGGCGGGGAATTCACCCCTCCACTTT. Translation: CASSARPRAGNSPLHF. Variable domain in full (rest from reference TRBV19 and TRBJ1-6): DGGITQSPKYLFRKEGQNVTLSCEQNLNHDAMYWYRQDPGQGLRLIYYSQIVNDFQKGDIAEGYSVSREKKESFPLTVTSAQKNPTAFYLCASSARPRAGNSPLHFGNGTRLTVT.

The chain has TRBV5-1 and TRBJ2-1, with 12 bases matching TRBD2. The CDR3 has 18 amino acids. With 0 bases clipped from V and 1 base from J, the junction kept 5 bases outside the gene matches. Per the germline V gene, CDR1 is SGHRS and CDR2 is YFSETQ. The chain's CDR3 is CASSLVLAGGGSYNEQFF. In DNA, the CDR3 is TGCGCCAGCAGCTTGGTACTAGCGGGGGGAGGGTCCTACAATGAGCAGTTCTTC.

This chain joins TRBV7-2 and TRBJ2-5, with TRBD1 identical over 9 bases. CDR3 length equals 15 residues. J was trimmed by 9 bases and V by 0 bases; bases with no gene match: 8. Germline lookup yields CDR1 SGHTA and CDR2 FQGNSA. The CDR3: CASSLAGTGSMAQYF. The CDR3 region has the DNA TGTGCCAGCAGCTTAGCGGGGACAGGGAGTATGGCCCAGTACTTC. Using reference TRBV7-2 and TRBJ2-5 for the parts outside the CDR3, the full variable domain is GAGVSQSPSNKVTEKGKDVELRCDPISGHTALYWYRQSLGQGLEFLIYFQGNSAPDKSGLPSDRFSAERTGGSVSTLTIQRTQQEDSAVYLCASSLAGTGSMAQYFGPGTRLLVL.

V is TRBV4-1 and J is TRBJ1-2; weak D call: TRBD1 (5 bases). The germline CDR1 and CDR2 sequences are MGHRA and YSYEKL. The germline V and J ends were trimmed by 4 bases and 7 bases, with 16 bases remaining between them. The CDR3 length is 14 residues. Here the CDR3 reads CASSRDPREIGYTF. Written as DNA, the CDR3 is TGCGCCAGCAGCCGCGACCCCAGGGAAATTGGCTACACCTTC.

This clone was counted a few times. The rearrangement joins TRBV7-9 to TRBJ2-5; 7 bases match TRBD2. This CDR3 has 15 amino acids. The germline V gene encodes CDR1 SEHNR and CDR2 FQNEAQ (reference sequence). The junction had 5 bases not matched to a gene; V was cut back by 2 bases and J by 2 bases. The CDR3 loop is CASSLYPGGQETQYF. The CDR3 DNA sequence: TGTGCCAGCAGCTTATATCCGGGAGGTCAAGAGACCCAGTACTTC.

The chain carries TRBV18 and TRBJ2-7; D is undetermined. Germline V gene sequence: CDR1 KGHSH, CDR2 LQKENI. This CDR3 spans 14 amino acids. Trimming shortened V by 2 bases and J by 1 base, and 9 bases separated the two germline ends. CDR3: CASSPAPGSYEQYF. The CDR3 DNA reads as TGTGCCAGCTCACCAGCCCCCGGGTCCTACGAGCAGTACTTC.

This clone was observed once. V is TRBV28 and J is TRBJ2-6; 9 bases align to TRBD2. V lost 6 bases and J lost 2; bases outside the gene matches: 8. Germline loops: CDR1 MDHEN, CDR2 SYDVKM. The CDR3 sequence is 17 residues long. The CDR3 sequence is CASSLDSGGPGANVLTF. CDR3 DNA: TGTGCCAGCAGCTTAGATAGCGGGGGTCCTGGGGCCAACGTCCTGACTTTC.

The chain has TRBV27 and TRBJ2-4; unclear D gene. CDR1 is MNHEY, CDR2 SMNVEV, per germline (reference sequence). Trimming took off 7 bases at V and 0 bases at J, with 13 bases between the two ends. The CDR3 is made up of 15 amino acids. The CDR3 DNA follows: TGTGCCAGCATCTGGCCCCCTTTAGCCAAAAACATTCAGTACTTC. This encodes CASIWPPLAKNIQYF.

J is TRBJ2-2 and V is TRBV2; D gene unclear. V lost 9 bases and J lost 0, with 8 bases in between. CDR1 is SNHLY and CDR2 is FYNNEI in the germline V gene. The length of the CDR3 is 13 residues. The CDR3 here is CASLVSNTGELFF. The CDR3 region has the DNA TGTGCCAGTTTAGTGTCGAACACCGGGGAGCTGTTTTTT.

The chain has TRBV27 and TRBJ1-5; D gene uncertain. The CDR3 has 13 amino acids. Per germline, CDR1 MNHEY and CDR2 SMNVEV (reference sequence). Trimming removed 1 base at V and 6 bases at J, with 7 bases between. The CDR3, as DNA: TGTGCCAGCAGTTTATTCAGTGGTCAGCCCCAGCATTTT. Protein sequence: CASSLFSGQPQHF.

J is TRBJ2-7 and V is TRBV7-2; possible D gene TRBD1, 6 bases. This CDR3 region has 13 residues. Trimming removed 7 bases at V and 7 bases at J, with 17 bases between. Germline V gene sequence: CDR1 SGHTA, CDR2 FQGNSA. CDR3: CASNSDSTGEQYF. The CDR3, as DNA: TGTGCCAGCAATTCGGACTCTACAGGGGAGCAGTACTTC.

The chain combines TRBV5-1 with TRBJ2-3, with 11 bases that match TRBD2. V dropped 2 bases and J dropped 2; count of bases not matched to a gene: 7. The length of the CDR3 is 17 residues. CDR1 SGHRS and CDR2 YFSETQ come from the germline V gene. The CDR3 nucleotides are TGCGCCAGCAGCTTAACCGGGACTAGCGGAGCCACAGATACGCAGTATTTT. Amino acid sequence: CASSLTGTSGATDTQYF.

The gene calls are TRBV4-1 and TRBJ1-2; D may be TRBD1 (5 bases). The V end was cut by 3 bases, the J end by 7 bases, with 15 bases between. Germline V gene data show CDR1 as MGHRA and CDR2 as YSYEKL. The CDR3 totals 14 residues. This chain's CDR3 is CASSQTSQGLGYTF. The CDR3, as DNA: TGCGCCAGCAGCCAGACGTCCCAGGGCCTTGGCTACACCTTC.